Following are 7 T cell receptor beta chains from one sample sequenced in a study of T cells in Graves' hyperthyroidism and ophthalmopathy. It was RNA transcripts that yielded the amplified TCR beta CDR3 regions. Using the HTBI primer set, a first-round RT-PCR was run on the TCR CDR3. TCRdb re-analysed the multiplex PCR reads in MiXCR, keeping a single row per CDR3 protein. The sample consists of hundreds of thousands of distinct CDR3 sequences, approximately 13% of them appearing once. The material sequenced was blood. Receptor source: a young woman with Graves' hyperthyroidism.

This clonotype showed up many times. V is TRBV7-9 and J is TRBJ2-5; TRBD1 aligns across 8 bases. V shed 5 bases and J 2 bases; nucleotides not matched to a gene: 7. From germline, CDR1 is SEHNR and CDR2 FQNEAQ (reference sequence). The CDR3 totals 15 residues. This CDR3 reads CASSATDRGQETQYF. The CDR3 DNA sequence: TGTGCCAGCAGCGCTACTGACAGGGGTCAAGAGACCCAGTACTTC. The variable domain in full, with the rest retrieved from reference TRBV7-9 and TRBJ2-5, is DTGVSQNPRHKITKRGQNVTFRCDPISEHNRLYWYRQTLGQGPEFLTYFQNEAQLEKSRLLSDRFSAERPKGSFSTLEIQRTEQGDSAMYLCASSATDRGQETQYFGPGTRLLVL.

The V call is TRBV20-1, the J call TRBJ2-3; 11 bases are shared with TRBD2. The junction had 6 bases not matched to a gene; V was cut back by 2 bases and J by 2 bases. Germline V gene sequence: CDR1 DFQATT, CDR2 SNEGSKA (reference sequence). This CDR3 has 16 amino acids. CDR3 in DNA: TGCAGTGCTAGAAGGCTAGCGGGGGGCATCACAGATACGCAGTATTTT. It codes for CSARRLAGGITDTQYF.

A note on this clonotype: Relative to the germline gene, one junction end is altered; a read error may explain this. The chain employs TRBV9 and TRBJ1-2, with 9 bases that match TRBD1. The germline CDR1 and CDR2 sequences are SGDLS and YYNGEE. This CDR3 has 14 amino acids. The CDR3 nucleotides read TGTGTCAGCAGGCCGAGGGACAGGGAATATGGCTACACCTTC. It specifies CVSRPRDREYGYTF. The variable domain in full, with the rest retrieved from reference TRBV9 and TRBJ1-2, is DSGVTQTPKHLITATGQRVTLRCSPRSGDLSVYWYQQSLDQGLQFLIQYYNGEERAKGNILERFSAQQFPDLHSELNLSSLELGDSALYFCVSRPRDREYGYTFGSGTRLTVV.

Ten or more counts support this clonotype. The rearrangement joins TRBV11-2 to TRBJ2-7, with D possibly matching TRBD2 (5 bases). CDR3 size: 15 residues. CDR1 and CDR2 from the germline V gene are SGHAT and FQNNGV. V was shortened by 3 bases and J by 1 base, with 13 bases between the two germline ends. The CDR3 region is CASSFGKGGSYEQYF. The CDR3 DNA reads as TGTGCCAGCAGCTTTGGAAAGGGCGGGTCCTACGAGCAGTACTTC.

This clonotype was counted ten times or more. This chain uses TRBV4-2 with TRBJ1-1, with D maybe TRBD1 (5 bases). V dropped 4 bases and J dropped 4 bases, with 13 bases sitting between them. CDR3 length equals 14 residues. CDR1 LGHNA and CDR2 YNFKEQ come from the germline V gene. The CDR3 loop is CASSPMEGSTEAFF. DNA for the CDR3: TGTGCCAGCAGCCCGATGGAGGGGAGCACTGAAGCTTTCTTT.

This clonotype was observed many times. V usage is TRBV7-8 and J usage is TRBJ1-2, with 10 bases lining up with TRBD1. The germline CDR1 and CDR2 sequences are SGHVS and FQNEAQ. The CDR3 sequence is 15 residues long. V shed 5 bases and J 8 bases; nucleotides not matched to a gene: 11. The CDR3 bases are TGTGCCAGCAGCCGAGACGGACAGGGGGTCGGCGGCTACACCTTC. Amino acids: CASSRDGQGVGGYTF.

As regards this clonotype: A junction boundary mismatches the germline segment, possibly from a read error. The chain carries TRBV20-1 and TRBJ1-4, with unresolved D. The CDR3 contains 15 residues. Germline loops: CDR1 DFQATT, CDR2 SNEGSKA (reference sequence). The CDR3 region is CSARGRASGGEKLSF. The CDR3 bases are TGCAGTGCTAGAGGCCGGGCCTCCGGCGGCGAAAAACTGTCTTTT.